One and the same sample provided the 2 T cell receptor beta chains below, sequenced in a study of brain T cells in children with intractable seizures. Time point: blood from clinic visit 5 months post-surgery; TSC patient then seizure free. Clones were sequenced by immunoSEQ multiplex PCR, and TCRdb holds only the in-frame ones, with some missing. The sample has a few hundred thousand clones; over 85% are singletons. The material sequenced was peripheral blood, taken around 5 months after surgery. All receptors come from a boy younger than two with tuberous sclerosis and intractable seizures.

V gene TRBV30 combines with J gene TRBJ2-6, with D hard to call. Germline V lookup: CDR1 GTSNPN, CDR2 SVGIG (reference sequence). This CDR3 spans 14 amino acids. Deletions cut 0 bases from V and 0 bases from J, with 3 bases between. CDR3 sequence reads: CAWSVDSGANVLTF. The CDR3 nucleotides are TGTGCCTGGAGTGTAGACTCTGGGGCCAACGTCCTGACTTTC.

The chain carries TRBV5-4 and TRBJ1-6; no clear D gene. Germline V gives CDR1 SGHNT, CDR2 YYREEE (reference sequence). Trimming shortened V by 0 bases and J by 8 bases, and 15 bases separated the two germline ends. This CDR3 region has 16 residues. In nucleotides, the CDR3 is TGTGCCAGCAGCTTGGCCTCGACTAAGCATCATTCACCCCTCCACTTT. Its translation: CASSLASTKHHSPLHF.